This T cell receptor (beta chain) was profiled in a study of control samples from healthy donors and cancer patients. V was pared by 5 bases and J by 5 bases, with 19 bases between. The CDR3 totals 16 residues. Germline V gene data show CDR1 as LNHDA and CDR2 as SQIVND (reference sequence). TCRdb's copy holds only in-frame clones and misses some; the assay was immunoSEQ multiplex PCR. Here the sample spans roughly 86,000 clones, 90% being singletons. Sequencing was done on a sample of blood. The sequence was collected from a woman aged 18-29 years in good health. The chain carries TRBV19 and TRBJ1-5, with a tentative D call TRBD1 (6 bases). CDR3 DNA sequence: TGTGCCAGTAGTTTTACCCAGGACAGTCGCTATCAGCCCCAGCATTTT. It encodes CASSFTQDSRYQPQHF.